These 20 T cell receptor beta chains came from one sample sequenced in a study of T cell changes during pregnancy in multiple sclerosis. TCRdb's copy holds only in-frame clones and misses some; the assay was immunoSEQ multiplex PCR. The data hold around 37,000 clones, with 90% to 95% observed a single time. This material consisted of CD8+ T cells from peripheral blood mononuclear cells, taken in the second trimester of pregnancy. Every receptor here comes from a female donor with multiple sclerosis, enrolled in a pregnancy study.

This chain uses TRBV5-6 with TRBJ1-2, with D unclear. The CDR3 runs to 18 residues. Germline loops: CDR1 SGHDT, CDR2 YYEEEE. V was pared by 0 bases and J by 3 bases, with 21 bases between. CDR3 protein: CASSLEVVVKYLDYGYTF. The CDR3 coding sequence is TGTGCCAGCAGCTTGGAGGTCGTCGTAAAGTACCTAGACTATGGCTACACCTTC.

The V gene is TRBV10-3, the J gene TRBJ1-1; D gene unclear. V was trimmed by 3 bases and J by 8 bases, leaving 13 bases between them. Germline V lookup: CDR1 ENHRY, CDR2 SYGVKD. The CDR3 loop spans 13 amino acids. The CDR3 spells CAISDIGRNEAFF. Here the CDR3 DNA reads TGTGCCATCAGTGATATAGGGAGGAACGAAGCTTTCTTT.

The chain has TRBV5-4 and TRBJ2-7; D not certain. The CDR3 runs 14 residues. Germline assignment: CDR1 SGHNT and CDR2 YYREEE (reference sequence). The germline V and J ends were trimmed by 1 base and 3 bases, with 11 bases remaining between them. The CDR3 loop is CASSLYSGSYEQYF. The CDR3 DNA follows: TGTGCCAGCAGCTTGTACAGTGGCAGCTACGAGCAGTACTTC.

The chain combines TRBV5-1 with TRBJ1-4, with TRBD1 matching 9 bases. Germline CDR1 reads SGHRS; CDR2 reads YFSETQ. The CDR3 loop spans 15 amino acids. Unmatched junction bases numbered 6, after V lost 0 bases and J lost 9 bases. The CDR3 here is CASSLDEGTGKKLFF. The DNA for the CDR3 is TGCGCCAGCAGCTTGGACGAAGGGACAGGGAAAAAACTGTTTTTT. Using reference TRBV5-1 and TRBJ1-4 for the parts outside the CDR3, the full variable domain is KAGVTQTPRYLIKTRGQQVTLSCSPISGHRSVSWYQQTPGQGLQFLFEYFSETQRNKGNFPGRFSGRQFSNSRSEMNVSTLELGDSALYLCASSLDEGTGKKLFFGSGTQLSVL.

This chain connects TRBV2 to TRBJ1-5, with 12 bases matching TRBD1. The CDR3 is 16 amino acids. The germline gives CDR1 SNHLY, CDR2 FYNNEI. V was clipped by 5 bases and J by 7 bases; unmatched bases: 9. CDR3: CASSTPGQGAEQPQHF. CDR3 coding DNA: TGTGCCAGCAGTACACCGGGACAGGGGGCCGAGCAGCCCCAGCATTTT.

This rearrangement joins TRBV5-6 to TRBJ1-2, with D hard to call. The V end was cut by 0 bases, the J end by 4 bases, with 4 bases between. This CDR3 region has 12 residues. Germline CDR1 reads SGHDT; CDR2 reads YYEEEE. The CDR3 region is CASSLDSYGYTF. CDR3 bases: TGTGCCAGCAGCTTGGACAGCTATGGCTACACCTTC.

This clone occurred once. The chain couples TRBV27 to TRBJ1-1, with D unresolved. The V gene lost 3 bases and the J gene lost 7 bases, with 12 bases spanning the gap. From germline, CDR1 is MNHEY and CDR2 SMNVEV (reference sequence). The CDR3 spans 13 residues. The CDR3 DNA sequence: TGTGCCAGCAGTTTGAGCGCAGTTAATGAAGCTTTCTTT. Its translation is CASSLSAVNEAFF.

The chain links TRBV29-1 to TRBJ2-3; D possibly corresponds to TRBD1 (7 bases). This CDR3 has 15 amino acids. V dropped 4 bases and J dropped 2 bases, with 16 bases sitting between them. Germline lookup yields CDR1 SQVTM and CDR2 ANQGSEA. The CDR3 region is CSVVRQGGSTDTQYF. DNA for the CDR3: TGCAGCGTTGTGCGCCAGGGGGGTTCCACAGATACGCAGTATTTT.

This clone was seen a few times. The chain is built from TRBV14 and TRBJ2-7; a possible D gene is TRBD1 (6 bases). The germline V and J ends were trimmed by 1 base and 2 bases, with 12 bases remaining between them. Per germline, CDR1 SGHDN and CDR2 FVKESK. The CDR3 totals 15 residues. The CDR3 reads CASSQVRPGAYEQYF. CDR3 coding DNA: TGTGCCAGCAGCCAAGTGCGGCCAGGGGCCTACGAGCAGTACTTC. Drawing the rest from reference TRBV14 and TRBJ2-7, the complete variable domain is EAGVTQFPSHSVIEKGQTVTLRCDPISGHDNLYWYRRVMGKEIKFLLHFVKESKQDESGMPNNRFLAERTGGTYSTLKVQPAELEDSGVYFCASSQVRPGAYEQYFGPGTRLTVT.

This rearrangement joins TRBV19 to TRBJ2-1; D possibly corresponds to TRBD2 (5 bases). The CDR3 runs 13 residues. Germline CDR1 and CDR2: LNHDA and SQIVND (reference sequence). V shed 4 bases and J shed 9 bases, with 13 bases lying between them. This CDR3 reads CASSTQDGGEQFF. In nucleotides, the CDR3 is TGTGCCAGTAGTACCCAGGACGGAGGTGAGCAGTTCTTC. Supplemented by reference TRBV19 and TRBJ2-1, the full variable domain reads DGGITQSPKYLFRKEGQNVTLSCEQNLNHDAMYWYRQDPGQGLRLIYYSQIVNDFQKGDIAEGYSVSREKKESFPLTVTSAQKNPTAFYLCASSTQDGGEQFFGPGTRLTVL.

The CDR3 bases are TGTGCCTGGAGTCCCATAGGAGGGAACACTGAAGCTTTCTTT. Amino acid sequence: CAWSPIGGNTEAFF. This chain joins TRBV30 and TRBJ1-1; no reliable D call. Germline V lookup: CDR1 GTSNPN, CDR2 SVGIG (reference sequence). The V end was cut by 2 bases, the J end by 1 base, with 11 bases between. CDR3 length: 14 residues.

In this sample, this clone turned up once. The chain has TRBV27 and TRBJ2-7; no definite D call. In germline, CDR1 is MNHEY, CDR2 SMNVEV (reference sequence). Trimming cost V 4 bases and J 6 bases, with 13 bases left between them. The CDR3 sequence is 13 residues long. CDR3 protein: CASSSWALGEQYF. CDR3 DNA: TGTGCCAGCAGTTCGTGGGCTTTAGGCGAGCAGTACTTC.

The chain uses TRBV11-2 and TRBJ2-3, with unresolved D. The CDR3 has 15 residues. In germline, CDR1 is SGHAT, CDR2 FQNNGV. V was pared by 1 base and J by 0 bases, with 8 bases between. The CDR3 spells CASSLVPRSTDTQYF. The CDR3 DNA reads as TGTGCCAGCAGCTTAGTTCCCCGGAGCACAGATACGCAGTATTTT.

This clone was observed a handful of times. The V and J genes are TRBV29-1 and TRBJ1-3; 8 bases align to TRBD1. V trimming: 6 bases; J trimming: 1 base; junction bases outside the gene matches: 5. The CDR3 contains 14 residues. Germline CDR1 is SQVTM and CDR2 is ANQGSEA. In DNA form, the CDR3 reads TGCAGCGTCAGGCAGGGGGCTTCTGGAAACACCATATATTTT. Translating it yields CSVRQGASGNTIYF.

The V and J genes are TRBV7-6 and TRBJ1-1; D is uncertain. Trimming removed 1 base from V and 7 bases from J, with 10 bases in between. Germline values: CDR1 SGHVS, CDR2 FNYEAQ. This CDR3 is 13 amino acids long. CDR3 region: CASSLVVRGEAFF. In nucleotides, the CDR3 is TGTGCCAGCAGCTTAGTAGTAAGAGGTGAAGCTTTCTTT.

This clone was seen once. The chain couples TRBV4-1 to TRBJ2-1; D unresolved. The length of the CDR3 is 12 residues. The V gene's germline CDR1 is MGHRA and CDR2 YSYEKL. Trimming removed 1 base at V and 9 bases at J, with 7 bases between. The CDR3 sequence: CASSQGQFEQFF. CDR3 DNA sequence: TGCGCCAGCAGCCAAGGGCAGTTTGAGCAGTTCTTC.

This chain joins TRBV27 and TRBJ1-1, with TRBD1 identical over 7 bases. Germline V gene data show CDR1 as MNHEY and CDR2 as SMNVEV (reference sequence). J lost 0 bases, V lost 6 bases, and 7 bases had no gene match. CDR3 length: 15 amino acids. CDR3 sequence (DNA): TGTGCCAGCAGGGTCGGGACAGCCTTGAACACTGAAGCTTTCTTT. It encodes CASRVGTALNTEAFF.

V usage is TRBV15 and J usage is TRBJ1-5, with 8 bases identical to TRBD1. The CDR3 spans 20 residues. Trimming cost V 3 bases and J 2 bases; bases outside gene matches: 18. The V gene's germline CDR1 is LNHNV and CDR2 YYDKDF (reference sequence). The CDR3 sequence: CATSRGNPGQVALGNQPQHF. The CDR3 DNA is TGTGCCACCAGCAGGGGAAACCCGGGACAGGTGGCCCTCGGCAATCAGCCCCAGCATTTT.

The rearrangement links TRBV5-1 to TRBJ1-2; 9 bases map to TRBD1. CDR1 SGHRS and CDR2 YFSETQ come from the germline V gene. This CDR3 is built from 13 residues. V lost 6 bases and J lost 3; bases outside the gene matches: 3. The CDR3 nucleotides read TGCGCCAGCATGGGGACAGGGTACTATGGCTACACCTTC. Its translation: CASMGTGYYGYTF. The entire variable domain, with the rest obtained from reference TRBV5-1 and TRBJ1-2, is as follows: KAGVTQTPRYLIKTRGQQVTLSCSPISGHRSVSWYQQTPGQGLQFLFEYFSETQRNKGNFPGRFSGRQFSNSRSEMNVSTLELGDSALYLCASMGTGYYGYTFGSGTRLTVV.

The J gene is TRBJ1-5, the V gene TRBV19; TRBD1 agrees at 9 bases. The V gene's germline CDR1 is LNHDA and CDR2 SQIVND (reference sequence). Losses at the gene ends were 6 bases for V and 6 bases for J; bases not matched to a gene: 9. This CDR3 has 15 amino acids. CDR3 protein: CASRGTGQPGQPQHF. The CDR3 DNA reads as TGTGCCAGTAGGGGGACAGGGCAGCCCGGTCAGCCCCAGCATTTT.